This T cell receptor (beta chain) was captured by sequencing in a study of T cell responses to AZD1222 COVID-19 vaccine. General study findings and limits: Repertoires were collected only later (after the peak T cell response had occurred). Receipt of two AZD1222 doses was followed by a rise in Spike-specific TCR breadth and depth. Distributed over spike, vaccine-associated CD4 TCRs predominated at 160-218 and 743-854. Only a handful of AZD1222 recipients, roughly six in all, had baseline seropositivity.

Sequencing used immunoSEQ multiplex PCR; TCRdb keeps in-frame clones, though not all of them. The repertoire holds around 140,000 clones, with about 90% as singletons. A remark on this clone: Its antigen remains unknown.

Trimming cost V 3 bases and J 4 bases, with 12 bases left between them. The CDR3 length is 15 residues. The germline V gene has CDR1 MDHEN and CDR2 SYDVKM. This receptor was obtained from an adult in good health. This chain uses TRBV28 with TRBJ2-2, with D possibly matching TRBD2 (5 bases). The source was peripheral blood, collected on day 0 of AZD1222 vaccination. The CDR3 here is CASSFNHRGTGELFF. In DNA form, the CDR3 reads TGTGCCAGCAGTTTCAACCACCGGGGCACCGGGGAGCTGTTTTTT.